Below, 5 T cell receptor beta chains from the same sample are listed, as sequenced in a study of cytomegalovirus exposure and HLA in healthy donors (dated by TCRdb to about 2017). Library prep was done by the immunoSEQ multiplex PCR assay. The immuneACCESS repertoire file appears here via TCRdb, limited to in-frame rearrangements. These files lack a portion of the clones; in checked studies, under half of the deficit traces to unresolved V genes, and the cause of the others is not known. The sample yields about 160,000 clones; over 80% were counted once. The ten largest clones capture about 2.3% of the sample. Sequenced sample: PBMCs. These receptor sequences come from a man aged 25 to 40 in good health and CMV-seropositive.

The chain couples TRBV6-5 to TRBJ2-2, with D maybe TRBD1 (6 bases). CDR1 MNHEY and CDR2 SVGAGI come from the germline V gene. The V and J ends lost 6 bases and 6 bases respectively, with 14 bases between them. The CDR3 loop spans 14 amino acids. The DNA for the CDR3 is TGTGCCAGCAGAACAGGGCTGGCGGCCGGGGAGCTGTTTTTT. It is translated as CASRTGLAAGELFF.

This sequence joins TRBV7-6 and TRBJ1-2, with a tentative D call TRBD1 (6 bases). Germline CDR1 SGHVS, CDR2 FNYEAQ. CDR3 length: 14 residues. Trimming stripped 2 bases from V and 6 bases from J, with 13 bases between. The CDR3 sequence is CASSLTGRADGYTF. The CDR3 coding sequence is TGTGCCAGCAGCTTAACAGGGAGGGCAGATGGCTACACCTTC.

The rearrangement uses TRBV18 and TRBJ1-2, with 8 bases identical to TRBD1. V lost 4 bases, J lost 8 bases, and 6 bases stayed unmatched. Germline values: CDR1 KGHSH, CDR2 LQKENI. This CDR3 has 13 residues. In nucleotides, the CDR3 is TGTGCCAGCTCACGCGGACAGGGCGAAGGCTACACCTTC. Protein: CASSRGQGEGYTF. The complete variable domain, with remaining parts taken from reference TRBV18 and TRBJ1-2, reads NAGVMQNPRHLVRRRGQEARLRCSPMKGHSHVYWYRQLPEEGLKFMVYLQKENIIDESGMPKERFSAEFPKEGPSILRIQQVVRGDSAAYFCASSRGQGEGYTFGSGTRLTVV.

V gene TRBV7-6 combines with J gene TRBJ2-5, with 13 bases identical to TRBD2. V shed 7 bases, J shed 2 bases, and the junction held 13 bases outside the gene matches. The CDR3 is made up of 18 amino acids. Germline-derived CDR1 and CDR2 are SGHVS and FNYEAQ. CDR3 sequence reads: CASTSGTSGATLQETQYF. In DNA form, the CDR3 reads TGTGCCAGCACCTCCGGGACTAGCGGGGCCACTCTGCAAGAGACCCAGTACTTC.

V and J are TRBV6-1 and TRBJ2-1; TRBD1 matches 10 bases. Germline V gives CDR1 MNHNS, CDR2 SASEGT. The CDR3 is 14 residues long. Trimming took 1 base from V and 6 from J; bases not matched to a gene: 0. CDR3 coding DNA: TGTGCCAGCAGTGAAGGACAGGGGGCCAATGAGCAGTTCTTC. It yields the protein CASSEGQGANEQFF.